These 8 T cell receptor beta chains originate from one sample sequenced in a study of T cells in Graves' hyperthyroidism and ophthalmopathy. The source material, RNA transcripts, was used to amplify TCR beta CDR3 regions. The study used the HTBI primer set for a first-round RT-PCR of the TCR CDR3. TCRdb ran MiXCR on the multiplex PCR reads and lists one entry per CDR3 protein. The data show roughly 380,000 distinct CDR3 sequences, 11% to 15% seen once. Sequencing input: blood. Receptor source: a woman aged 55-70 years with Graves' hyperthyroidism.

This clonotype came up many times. The CDR3 loop reads CATSRAGLAGRNEQFF. CDR3 bases: TGTGCCACCAGCAGAGCGGGGCTAGCGGGACGGAATGAGCAGTTCTTC. The chain combines TRBV15 with TRBJ2-1, with 9 bases lining up with TRBD2. This CDR3 region has 16 residues. From germline, CDR1 is LNHNV and CDR2 YYDKDF (reference sequence). The ends lost 1 base at V and 7 bases at J; junction bases unmatched: 8.

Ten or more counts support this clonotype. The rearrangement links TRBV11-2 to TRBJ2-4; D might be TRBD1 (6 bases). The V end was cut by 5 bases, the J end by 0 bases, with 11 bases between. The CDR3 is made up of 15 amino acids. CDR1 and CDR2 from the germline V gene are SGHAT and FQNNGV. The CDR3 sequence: CASSTGTLAKNIQYF. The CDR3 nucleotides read TGTGCCAGCAGCACAGGGACGTTAGCCAAAAACATTCAGTACTTC.

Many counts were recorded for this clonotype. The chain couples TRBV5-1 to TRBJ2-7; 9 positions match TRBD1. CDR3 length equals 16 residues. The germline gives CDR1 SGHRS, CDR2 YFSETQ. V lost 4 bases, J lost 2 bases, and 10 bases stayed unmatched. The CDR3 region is CASSAGTGNRPYEQYF. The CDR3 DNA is TGCGCCAGCAGCGCCGGGACAGGGAATAGACCCTACGAGCAGTACTTC.

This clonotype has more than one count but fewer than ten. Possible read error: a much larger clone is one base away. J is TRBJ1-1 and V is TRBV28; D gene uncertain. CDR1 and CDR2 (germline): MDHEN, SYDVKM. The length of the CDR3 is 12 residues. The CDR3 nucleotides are TGTGGCAGCAACCTGATGAACACTGAAGCTTTCTTT. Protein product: CGSNLMNTEAFF.

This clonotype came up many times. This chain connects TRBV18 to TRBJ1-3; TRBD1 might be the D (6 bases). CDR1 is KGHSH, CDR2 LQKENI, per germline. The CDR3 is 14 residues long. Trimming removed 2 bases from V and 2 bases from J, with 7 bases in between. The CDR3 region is CASSPGTTGNTIYF. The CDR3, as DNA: TGTGCCAGCTCACCAGGGACAACTGGAAACACCATATATTTT.

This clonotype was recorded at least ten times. The CDR3 DNA follows: TGCAGCGTTGATTGGACTAGCGGGAGCAGCGAGCAGTTCTTC. This encodes CSVDWTSGSSEQFF. The chain joins TRBV29-1 to TRBJ2-1; 13 bases are shared with TRBD2. The CDR3 spans 14 residues. J was trimmed by 10 bases and V by 3 bases; bases with no gene match: 6. Germline CDR1 is SQVTM and CDR2 is ANQGSEA.

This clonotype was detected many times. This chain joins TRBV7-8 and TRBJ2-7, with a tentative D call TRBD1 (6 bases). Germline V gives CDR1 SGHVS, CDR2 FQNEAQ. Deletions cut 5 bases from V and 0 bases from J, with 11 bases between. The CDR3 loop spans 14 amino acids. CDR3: CASSIRDNSYEQYF. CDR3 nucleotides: TGTGCCAGCAGCATCCGGGACAACTCCTACGAGCAGTACTTC.

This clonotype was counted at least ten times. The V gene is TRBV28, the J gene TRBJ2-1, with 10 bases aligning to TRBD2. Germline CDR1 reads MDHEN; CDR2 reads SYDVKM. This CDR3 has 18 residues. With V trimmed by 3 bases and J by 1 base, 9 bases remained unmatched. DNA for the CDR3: TGTGCCAGCAGTTTGGGGACTAGCGCGCTTTGGTCCTACAATGAGCAGTTCTTC. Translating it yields CASSLGTSALWSYNEQFF. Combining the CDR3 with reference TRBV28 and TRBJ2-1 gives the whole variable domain DVKVTQSSRYLVKRTGEKVFLECVQDMDHENMFWYRQDPGLGLRLIYFSYDVKMKEKGDIPEGYSVSREKKERFSLILESASTNQTSMYLCASSLGTSALWSYNEQFFGPGTRLTVL.